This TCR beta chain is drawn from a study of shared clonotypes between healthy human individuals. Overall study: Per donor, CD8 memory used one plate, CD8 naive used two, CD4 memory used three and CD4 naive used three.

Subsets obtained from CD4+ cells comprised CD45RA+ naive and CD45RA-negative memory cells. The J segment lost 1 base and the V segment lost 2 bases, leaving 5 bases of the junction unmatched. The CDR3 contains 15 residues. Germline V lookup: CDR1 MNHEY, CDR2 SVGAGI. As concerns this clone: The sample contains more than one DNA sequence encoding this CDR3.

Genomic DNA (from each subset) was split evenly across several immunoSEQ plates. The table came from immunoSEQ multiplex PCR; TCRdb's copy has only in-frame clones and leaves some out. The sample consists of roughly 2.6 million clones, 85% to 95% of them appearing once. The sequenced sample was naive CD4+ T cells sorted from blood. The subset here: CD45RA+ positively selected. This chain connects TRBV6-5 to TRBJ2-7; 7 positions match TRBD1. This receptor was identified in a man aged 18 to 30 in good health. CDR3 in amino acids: CASSYRTGPSYEQYF. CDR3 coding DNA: TGTGCCAGCAGTTACAGGACAGGACCTTCCTACGAGCAGTACTTC.